Sequencing of this T cell receptor beta chain was carried out in a study of low-dose radiotherapy and immunotherapy resistance in tumors. Study-level information: Dosing for Cohort 2 consisted of 1 Gy per fraction every two weeks, reaching a total of 13 Gy over 26 weeks. Patients were treated with intravenous nivolumab at 240 mg every two weeks and were also dosed with ipilimumab at 1 mg/kg every six weeks.

TRAV- and TRBV-specific primers, spanning alpha and beta chains, primed first-strand cDNA. The TCRs were subjected to amplification over roughly 20 PCR cycles employing a constant-region primer in conjunction with a V-primer adapter. TCRdb called the reads again in MiXCR, with one record for every CDR3 protein. Among around 13,000 distinct CDR3 sequences listed, around 75% were seen once. Deletions cut 0 bases from V and 4 bases from J, with 6 bases between. Germline loops: CDR1 MNHEY, CDR2 SVGEGT. The CDR3 has 14 residues. The treatment that donors received included nivolumab, ipilimumab, aspirin, low-dose cyclophosphamide and low-dose radiotherapy.

The V call is TRBV6-2 or TRBV6-3, the J call TRBJ2-2, with D uncertain. This sequence was found in a human donor with advanced metastatic prostate, ovarian, gallbladder or colorectal cancer (not recorded which). This table probably holds off-target reads from a library built for another chain. The CDR3: CASSYSGSTGELFF. The CDR3 nucleotides read TGTGCCAGCAGTTACTCTGGCAGCACCGGGGAGCTGTTTTTT.